These 22 T cell receptor beta chains originate from one sample sequenced in a study of T cell responses to AZD1222 COVID-19 vaccine (dated by TCRdb to about 2021). Library preparation employed the immunoSEQ multiplex PCR assay. TCRdb stores this immuneACCESS table with in-frame sequences only. Part of the clones is absent; in the studies checked, under half of the shortfall reflects unresolved V genes, and no reason is known for the rest. The sample has around 170,000 clones on record, 85% to 95% of them singletons. Clones ranked in the top ten supply more than 1.5% of the sample. This specimen's time point label, interpreted: about 28 days (+/-7) after the second vaccine dose. Sequencing used peripheral blood, obtained 28 days after the second AZD1222 dose. These receptors came from an adult who received the AZD1222 COVID-19 vaccine.

The V and J genes are TRBV29-1 and TRBJ2-1, with no clear D. Germline CDR1 SQVTM, CDR2 ANQGSEA. V lost 3 bases and J lost 4, with 4 bases in between. The CDR3 runs to 11 residues. The CDR3 DNA sequence: TGCAGCGTTGAGCATTACAATGAGCAGTTCTTC. Encoded protein: CSVEHYNEQFF.

This clone was seen just once. The rearrangement uses TRBV18 and TRBJ1-1; 7 bases are a match to TRBD1. The germline V gene encodes CDR1 KGHSH and CDR2 LQKENI. The CDR3 sequence is 13 residues long. The ends lost 6 bases at V and 3 bases at J; junction bases unmatched: 4. The CDR3 sequence is CASSAGGDTEAFF. The CDR3 nucleotides are TGTGCCAGCTCCGCAGGGGGGGACACTGAAGCTTTCTTT.

This rearrangement joins TRBV27 to TRBJ2-7; TRBD2 agrees at 10 bases. Germline CDR1 is MNHEY and CDR2 is SMNVEV (reference sequence). V shed 5 bases and J 1 base; nucleotides not matched to a gene: 8. This CDR3 contains 16 residues. CDR3 in amino acids: CASSALAGAASYEQYF. The CDR3 DNA is TGTGCCAGCAGTGCCCTAGCGGGAGCCGCGTCCTACGAGCAGTACTTC.

The V and J genes are TRBV4-1 and TRBJ1-3; D is undetermined. This CDR3 has 15 amino acids. CDR1 and CDR2 from the germline V gene are MGHRA and YSYEKL. V gave up 0 bases and J gave up 5 bases, with 11 bases separating them. The CDR3 loop is CASSQDPTSRNTIYF. The DNA of the CDR3 is TGCGCCAGCAGCCAAGATCCGACTTCCCGAAACACCATATATTTT.

The genes are TRBV28 and TRBJ2-3, with D perhaps matching TRBD2 (5 bases). This CDR3 contains 11 residues. Deletions cut 8 bases from V and 11 bases from J, with 14 bases between. Germline loops: CDR1 MDHEN, CDR2 SYDVKM. CDR3 nucleotides: TGTGCCAGCCTCCAAGAGCGGAGGCAGTATTTT. Translating it yields CASLQERRQYF. Full variable domain (outside the CDR3, taken from reference TRBV28 and TRBJ2-3): DVKVTQSSRYLVKRTGEKVFLECVQDMDHENMFWYRQDPGLGLRLIYFSYDVKMKEKGDIPEGYSVSREKKERFSLILESASTNQTSMYLCASLQERRQYFGPGTRLTVL.

V usage is TRBV21-1 and J usage is TRBJ2-6; the table's D call, TRBD1, has no DNA check behind it. TRBV21-1 is listed as a pseudogene. This CDR3 has 18 amino acids. CDR3 sequence reads: CASSNGTGRLSGANVLTF. Written as DNA, the CDR3 is TGTGCCAGCAGCAACGGGACAGGGAGACTCTCTGGGGCCAACGTCCTGACTTTC.

The CDR3 sequence: CASSLVGGREQFF. The CDR3 DNA is TGTGCCAGCAGCTTAGTGGGGGGGCGTGAGCAGTTCTTC. The chain links TRBV7-2 to TRBJ2-1; possible D gene TRBD2, 7 bases. CDR1 is SGHTA, CDR2 FQGNSA, per germline. The CDR3 loop spans 13 amino acids. Trimming removed 1 base from V and 9 bases from J, with 10 bases in between.

This chain uses TRBV7-8 with TRBJ2-1; D not resolved. Trimming removed 0 bases from V and 2 bases from J, with 14 bases in between. CDR1 and CDR2 (germline): SGHVS, FQNEAQ. This CDR3 has 17 amino acids. The CDR3 DNA is TGTGCCAGCAGCTTAGCGCAAACCCTTTGGGCCTACAATGAGCAGTTCTTC. This gives the protein CASSLAQTLWAYNEQFF.

The chain carries TRBV9 and TRBJ2-7, with D possibly matching TRBD1 (7 bases). CDR3 length: 15 residues. Trimming shortened V by 1 base and J by 3 bases, and 14 bases separated the two germline ends. The germline CDR1 and CDR2 sequences are SGDLS and YYNGEE. Written as DNA, the CDR3 is TGTGCCAGCAGCGTATCGGAGGGACAGTACTACGAGCAGTACTTC. Its translation is CASSVSEGQYYEQYF.

This clone was observed once. This rearrangement joins TRBV19 to TRBJ1-1; D unresolved. The CDR3 loop spans 11 amino acids. The germline CDR1 and CDR2 sequences are LNHDA and SQIVND (reference sequence). Trimming removed 5 bases at V and 3 bases at J, with 4 bases between. CDR3 residues: CASSAYTEAFF. The CDR3 DNA is TGTGCCAGTAGTGCGTACACTGAAGCTTTCTTT.

J is TRBJ1-2 and V is TRBV6-5; unclear D gene. The CDR3 extends over 13 amino acids. Trimming removed 10 bases at V and 8 bases at J, with 20 bases between. Germline V gene data show CDR1 as MNHEY and CDR2 as SVGAGI. CDR3 sequence reads: CATQRTGGKGYTF. The CDR3 DNA sequence: TGTGCCACCCAAAGGACGGGAGGAAAAGGCTACACCTTC.

The rearrangement joins TRBV9 to TRBJ2-2; 7 bases are a match to TRBD2. The germline CDR1 and CDR2 sequences are SGDLS and YYNGEE. The CDR3 sequence is 13 residues long. J gave up 6 bases and V 4 bases, and 3 bases lay outside the gene matches. In DNA form, the CDR3 reads TGTGCCAGCAGCCCCGCGGGGGCCGGGGAGCTGTTTTTT. Protein sequence: CASSPAGAGELFF.

This sequence joins TRBV29-1 and TRBJ2-1; the match to TRBD2 covers 10 bases. The CDR3 sequence is 14 residues long. Germline trimming cut 1 base from V and 9 bases from J; bases unmatched to any gene: 6. The V gene's germline CDR1 is SQVTM and CDR2 ANQGSEA. CDR3 bases: TGCAGCGTTGAAGTAACTAGCGGGAACGGTGAGCAGTTCTTC. This gives the protein CSVEVTSGNGEQFF.

This clone was seen just once. The chain recombines TRBV7-3 with TRBJ2-2; 7 nucleotides line up with TRBD1. Germline V gene sequence: CDR1 SGHTA, CDR2 FQGTGA. V gave up 5 bases and J gave up 7 bases; unmatched junction bases: 10. The length of the CDR3 is 15 residues. The CDR3 sequence is CASSPIEQGNGELFF. CDR3 in DNA: TGTGCCAGCAGCCCAATTGAACAGGGGAACGGGGAGCTGTTTTTT.

This rearrangement joins TRBV2 to TRBJ2-1; the match to TRBD2 covers 7 bases. The trim removed 2 bases at V and 3 bases at J, leaving 10 bases unmatched. Germline V gives CDR1 SNHLY, CDR2 FYNNEI. This CDR3 has 17 residues. The CDR3 region is CASSEWERRDYYNEQFF. Written as DNA, the CDR3 is TGTGCCAGCAGTGAATGGGAAAGGCGGGACTACTACAATGAGCAGTTCTTC.

The rearrangement uses TRBV30 and TRBJ1-1, with 7 bases matching TRBD1. Losses at the gene ends were 6 bases for V and 0 bases for J; bases not matched to a gene: 4. Germline CDR1 GTSNPN, CDR2 SVGIG (reference sequence). The CDR3 loop spans 13 amino acids. DNA for the CDR3: TGTGCCTGCGAGGGACAGATGAACACTGAAGCTTTCTTT. Its protein is CACEGQMNTEAFF.

CDR3 in amino acids: CASSRIPPGQGAFEQYF. The CDR3 DNA reads TGTGCCAGCAGCCGTATTCCTCCGGGACAGGGCGCGTTCGAGCAGTACTTC. The V call is TRBV3-1 (or the pseudogene TRBV3-2), the J call TRBJ2-7; 9 nucleotides match TRBD1. Germline lookup yields CDR1 LGHDT and CDR2 YNNKEL (reference sequence). This CDR3 contains 17 residues. Trimming removed 4 bases from V and 6 bases from J; junction bases left unmatched: 16.

The chain employs TRBV2 and TRBJ1-2; no clear D gene. This CDR3 comprises 14 residues. The V and J ends lost 6 bases and 0 bases respectively, with 11 bases between them. CDR1 is SNHLY, CDR2 FYNNEI, per germline. DNA of the CDR3: TGTGCCAGCAGACTTGGTGGCGCTAACTATGGCTACACCTTC. This gives the protein CASRLGGANYGYTF.

The V call is TRBV5-1, the J call TRBJ2-2; 9 bases fit TRBD1. The V segment lost 4 bases and the J segment 7 bases; nucleotides outside the gene matches: 11. Germline assignment: CDR1 SGHRS and CDR2 YFSETQ. The CDR3 covers 16 residues. CDR3 in DNA: TGCGCCAGCAGCCTAGGGGGGACAGGGAAAAACGGGGAGCTGTTTTTT. This sequence encodes CASSLGGTGKNGELFF.

The V call is TRBV28, the J call TRBJ1-1; tentatively, D is TRBD1 (6 bases). In germline, CDR1 is MDHEN, CDR2 SYDVKM. The CDR3 totals 15 residues. V was shortened by 3 bases and J by 1 base, with 12 bases between the two germline ends. The CDR3 DNA sequence: TGTGCCAGCAGTTTGGAGGGGGAGGCGAACACTGAAGCTTTCTTT. This sequence encodes CASSLEGEANTEAFF.

J is TRBJ2-1 and V is TRBV5-1; 7 nucleotides match TRBD1. Per germline, CDR1 SGHRS and CDR2 YFSETQ. With V trimmed by 0 bases and J by 8 bases, 8 bases remained unmatched. The CDR3 runs 15 residues. CDR3 loop: CASSLVGTVPDEQFF. In DNA, the CDR3 is TGCGCCAGCAGCTTGGTTGGGACAGTGCCGGATGAGCAGTTCTTC.

The CDR3 DNA reads as TGTGCCAGCAGTTACTCGTGGCAGGTTAACACTGAAGCTTTCTTT. This encodes CASSYSWQVNTEAFF. The rearrangement joins TRBV6-5 to TRBJ1-1; D is unclear. Trimming shortened V by 0 bases and J by 2 bases, and 10 bases separated the two germline ends. CDR1 is MNHEY, CDR2 SVGAGI, per germline. This CDR3 is 15 amino acids long.